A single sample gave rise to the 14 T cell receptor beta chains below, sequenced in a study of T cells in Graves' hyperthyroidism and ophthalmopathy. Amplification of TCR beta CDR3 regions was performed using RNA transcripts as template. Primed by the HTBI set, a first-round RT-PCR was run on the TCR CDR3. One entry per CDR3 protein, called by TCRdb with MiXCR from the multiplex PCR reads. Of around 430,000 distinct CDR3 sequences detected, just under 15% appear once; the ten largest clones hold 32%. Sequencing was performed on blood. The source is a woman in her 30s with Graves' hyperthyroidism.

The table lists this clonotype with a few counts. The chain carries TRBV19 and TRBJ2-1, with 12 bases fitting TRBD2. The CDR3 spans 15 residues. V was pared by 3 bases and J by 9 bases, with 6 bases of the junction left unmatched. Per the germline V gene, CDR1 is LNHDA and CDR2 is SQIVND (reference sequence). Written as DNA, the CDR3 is TGTGCCAGTAGTATTCCGGGACTAGCGGGCGCTGAGCAGTTCTTC. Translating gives CASSIPGLAGAEQFF.

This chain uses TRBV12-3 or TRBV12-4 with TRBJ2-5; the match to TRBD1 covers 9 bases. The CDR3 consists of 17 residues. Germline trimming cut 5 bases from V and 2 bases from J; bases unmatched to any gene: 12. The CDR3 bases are TGTGCCAGCAGTGACCTAGGGGACAGGGTAGGGCAAGAGACCCAGTACTTC. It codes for CASSDLGDRVGQETQYF.

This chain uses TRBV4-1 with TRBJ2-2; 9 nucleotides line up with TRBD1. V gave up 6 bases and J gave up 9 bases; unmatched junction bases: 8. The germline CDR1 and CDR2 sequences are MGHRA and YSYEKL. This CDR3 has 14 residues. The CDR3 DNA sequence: TGCGCCAGCAGTCTGAGTGGGACAGGGTGGGAGCTGTTTTTT. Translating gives CASSLSGTGWELFF.

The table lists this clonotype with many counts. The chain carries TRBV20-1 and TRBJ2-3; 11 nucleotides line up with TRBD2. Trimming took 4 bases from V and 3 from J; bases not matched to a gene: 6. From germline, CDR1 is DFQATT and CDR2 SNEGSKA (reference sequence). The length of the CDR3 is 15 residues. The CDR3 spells CSATRLAGGTDTQYF. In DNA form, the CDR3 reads TGCAGTGCTACTAGGCTAGCGGGAGGAACAGATACGCAGTATTTT.

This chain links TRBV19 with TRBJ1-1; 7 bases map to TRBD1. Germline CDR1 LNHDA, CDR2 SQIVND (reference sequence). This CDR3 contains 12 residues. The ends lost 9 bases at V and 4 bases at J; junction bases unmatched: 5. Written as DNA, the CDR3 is TGTGCCAGCGAACAGGGGAGCACTGAAGCTTTCTTT. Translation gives CASEQGSTEAFF.

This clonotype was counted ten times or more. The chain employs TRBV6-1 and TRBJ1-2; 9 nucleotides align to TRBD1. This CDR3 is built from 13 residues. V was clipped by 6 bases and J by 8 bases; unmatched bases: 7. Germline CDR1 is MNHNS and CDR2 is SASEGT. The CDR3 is CASRITGGLGYTF. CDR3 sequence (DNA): TGTGCCAGCAGAATCACAGGGGGCCTAGGCTACACCTTC.

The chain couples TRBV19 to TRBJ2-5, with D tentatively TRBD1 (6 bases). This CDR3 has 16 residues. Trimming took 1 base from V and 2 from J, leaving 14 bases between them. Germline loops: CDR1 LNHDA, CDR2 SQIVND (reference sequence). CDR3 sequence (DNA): TGTGCCAGTAGTATAGGCCCCAGGGGCCAACAAGAGACCCAGTACTTC. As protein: CASSIGPRGQQETQYF.

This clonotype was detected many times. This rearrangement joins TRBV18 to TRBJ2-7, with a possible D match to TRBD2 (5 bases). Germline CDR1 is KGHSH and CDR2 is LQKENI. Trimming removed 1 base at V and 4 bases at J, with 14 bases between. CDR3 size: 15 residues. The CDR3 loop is CASSPLLDTVYEQYF. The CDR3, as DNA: TGTGCCAGCTCACCACTACTAGACACGGTTTACGAGCAGTACTTC. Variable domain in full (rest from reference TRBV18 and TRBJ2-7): NAGVMQNPRHLVRRRGQEARLRCSPMKGHSHVYWYRQLPEEGLKFMVYLQKENIIDESGMPKERFSAEFPKEGPSILRIQQVVRGDSAAYFCASSPLLDTVYEQYFGPGTRLTVT.

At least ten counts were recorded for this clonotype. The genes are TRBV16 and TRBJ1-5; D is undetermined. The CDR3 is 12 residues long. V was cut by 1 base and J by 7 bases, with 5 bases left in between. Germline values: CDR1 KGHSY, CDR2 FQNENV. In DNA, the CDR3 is TGTGCCAGCAGCCAATTACGGCAGCCCCAGCATTTT. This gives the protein CASSQLRQPQHF.

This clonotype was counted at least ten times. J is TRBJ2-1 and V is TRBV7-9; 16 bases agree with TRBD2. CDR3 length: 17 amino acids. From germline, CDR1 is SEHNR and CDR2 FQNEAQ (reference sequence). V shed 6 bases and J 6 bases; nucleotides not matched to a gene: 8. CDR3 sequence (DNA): TGTGCCAGCAGTCGGGGACTAGCGGGAGGGCCCATCAATGAGCAGTTCTTC. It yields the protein CASSRGLAGGPINEQFF.

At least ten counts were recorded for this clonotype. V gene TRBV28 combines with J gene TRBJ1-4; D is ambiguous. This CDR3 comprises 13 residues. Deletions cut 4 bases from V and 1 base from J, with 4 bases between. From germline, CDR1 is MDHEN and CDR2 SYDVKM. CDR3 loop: CASSSGTNEKLFF. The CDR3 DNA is TGTGCCAGCAGTTCTGGAACTAATGAAAAACTGTTTTTT.

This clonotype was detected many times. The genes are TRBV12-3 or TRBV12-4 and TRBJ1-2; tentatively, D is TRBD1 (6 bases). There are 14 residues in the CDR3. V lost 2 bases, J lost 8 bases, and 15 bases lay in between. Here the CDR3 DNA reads TGTGCCAGCAGTTTACCGGGACAAGTGGGAGGCTACACCTTC. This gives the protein CASSLPGQVGGYTF.

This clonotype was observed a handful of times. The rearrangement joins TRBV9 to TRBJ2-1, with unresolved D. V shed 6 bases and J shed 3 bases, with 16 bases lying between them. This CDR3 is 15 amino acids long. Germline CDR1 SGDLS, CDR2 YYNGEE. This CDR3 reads CASTPGHSNYNEQFF. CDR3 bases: TGTGCCAGCACTCCCGGTCATTCGAACTACAATGAGCAGTTCTTC.

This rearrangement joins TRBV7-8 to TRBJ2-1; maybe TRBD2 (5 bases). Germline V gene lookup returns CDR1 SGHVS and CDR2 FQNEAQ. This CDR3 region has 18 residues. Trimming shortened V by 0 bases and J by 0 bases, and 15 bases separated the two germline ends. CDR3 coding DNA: TGTGCCAGCAGCTTAGCGCACATGGGAGTAAGCTCCTACAATGAGCAGTTCTTC. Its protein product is CASSLAHMGVSSYNEQFF.